This T cell receptor beta chain emerged from a study of T cells in Graves' hyperthyroidism and ophthalmopathy. Study-level information: Peripheral blood was obtained at initial diagnosis, preceding any treatment.

Regions amplified from RNA transcripts were the TCR beta CDR3 regions. The HTBI set primed first-round TCR CDR3 RT-PCR. TCRdb recomputed calls from the multiplex PCR reads with MiXCR, one row per CDR3 protein. The sample records about 500,000 distinct CDR3 sequences, approximately 15% being singletons. The germline V gene has CDR1 LNHDA and CDR2 SQIVND (reference sequence). The ends lost 7 bases at V and 2 bases at J; junction bases unmatched: 8. The CDR3 length is 14 residues. The study enrolled patients aged 18 to 65 with newly diagnosed hyperthyroidism of under 2 months' duration. Sequenced: blood. This clonotype originated in a woman aged 18-29 years with Graves' hyperthyroidism. J is TRBJ2-7 and V is TRBV19; the match to TRBD1 covers 7 bases. The CDR3 bases are TGTGCCAGTAACTCGGGACAGCTAACCTACGAGCAGTACTTC. This encodes CASNSGQLTYEQYF.